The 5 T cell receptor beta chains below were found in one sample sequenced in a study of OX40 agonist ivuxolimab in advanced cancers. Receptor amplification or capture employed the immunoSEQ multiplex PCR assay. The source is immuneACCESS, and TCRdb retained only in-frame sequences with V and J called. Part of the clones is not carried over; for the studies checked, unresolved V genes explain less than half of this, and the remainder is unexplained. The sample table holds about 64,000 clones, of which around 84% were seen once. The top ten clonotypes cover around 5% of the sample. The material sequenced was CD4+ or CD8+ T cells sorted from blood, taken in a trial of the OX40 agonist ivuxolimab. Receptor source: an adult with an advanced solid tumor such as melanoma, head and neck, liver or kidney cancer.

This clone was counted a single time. CDR3 DNA sequence: TGTGCCAGCAGCTTCGAAAGAGGTGGTGGCTACACCTTC. The encoded protein is CASSFERGGGYTF. The genes are TRBV7-2 and TRBJ1-2; D remains unclear. The CDR3 length is 13 residues. The germline V gene encodes CDR1 SGHTA and CDR2 FQGNSA. V gave up 3 bases and J gave up 7 bases, with 12 bases separating them. The entire variable domain, with the rest obtained from reference TRBV7-2 and TRBJ1-2, is as follows: GAGVSQSPSNKVTEKGKDVELRCDPISGHTALYWYRQSLGQGLEFLIYFQGNSAPDKSGLPSDRFSAERTGGSVSTLTIQRTQQEDSAVYLCASSFERGGGYTFGSGTRLTVV.

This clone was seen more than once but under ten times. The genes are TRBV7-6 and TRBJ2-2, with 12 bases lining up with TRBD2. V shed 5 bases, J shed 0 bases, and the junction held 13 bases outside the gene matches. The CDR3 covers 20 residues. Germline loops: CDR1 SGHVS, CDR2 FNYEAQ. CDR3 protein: CASSPLAGGITLTNTGELFF. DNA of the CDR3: TGTGCCAGCAGCCCCCTAGCGGGAGGGATCACATTAACGAACACCGGGGAGCTGTTTTTT.

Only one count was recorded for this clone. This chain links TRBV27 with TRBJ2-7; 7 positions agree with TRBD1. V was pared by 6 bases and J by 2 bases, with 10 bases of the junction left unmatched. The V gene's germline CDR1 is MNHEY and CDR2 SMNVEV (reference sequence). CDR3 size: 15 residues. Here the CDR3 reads CASSRSGTVTYEQYF. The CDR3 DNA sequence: TGTGCCAGCAGCCGTTCCGGGACAGTTACCTACGAGCAGTACTTC.

Written as DNA, the CDR3 is TGTGCCAGCAGTCCCCGGAGGGTTTCTAACTATGGCTACACCTTC. Translated, it gives CASSPRRVSNYGYTF. This chain uses TRBV6-5 with TRBJ1-2; D not resolved. CDR3 size: 15 residues. V was shortened by 5 bases and J by 0 bases, with 13 bases between the two germline ends. Germline V CDR1 and CDR2: MNHEY, SVGAGI.

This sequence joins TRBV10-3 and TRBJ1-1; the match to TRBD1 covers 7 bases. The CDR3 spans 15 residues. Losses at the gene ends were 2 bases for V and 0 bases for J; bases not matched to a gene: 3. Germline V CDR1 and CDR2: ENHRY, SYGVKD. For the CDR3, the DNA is TGTGCCATCAGTGAGACGACAGGGTTGAACACTGAAGCTTTCTTT. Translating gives CAISETTGLNTEAFF.